These 23 T cell receptor beta chains came from one sample sequenced in a study of human T cells and chemical hapten exposure. The time point was: pre-sensitization, week 0. Regarding treatment: therapeutic diphenylcyclopropenone sensitization with weekly scalp DPC. One entry per CDR3 protein results from TCRdb running MiXCR on the RACE reads. The repertoire holds 200,000 to 300,000 distinct CDR3 sequences, with about 9.4% as singletons. Source: whole blood, taken in connection with sensitization to the hapten diphenylcyclopropenone (DPC). The receptor set was obtained from a woman between 40 and 50 years old with alopecia areata. Some clones in this sample may be carry-over from other donors' samples.

V and J are TRBV7-3 and TRBJ2-2; D not resolved. The ends were cut back, 3 bases at V and 5 bases at J, with 7 bases in the middle. The germline V gene has CDR1 SGHTA and CDR2 FQGTGA. The CDR3 runs 13 residues. CDR3 loop: CASSFTTTGELFF. Here the CDR3 DNA reads TGTGCCAGCAGCTTTACTACGACCGGGGAGCTGTTTTTT.

This clonotype was recorded a few times. This chain joins TRBV10-3 and TRBJ2-7, with D uncertain. CDR3 length: 12 residues. Germline CDR1 is ENHRY and CDR2 is SYGVKD. The V end was cut by 3 bases, the J end by 3 bases, with 6 bases between. The CDR3 DNA follows: TGTGCCATCAGTGACAGCCTCTACGAGCAGTACTTC. It codes for CAISDSLYEQYF.

J is TRBJ2-7 and V is TRBV14, with D tentatively TRBD1 or TRBD2 (5 bases each). Per germline, CDR1 SGHDN and CDR2 FVKESK. The CDR3 sequence is 13 residues long. The V and J ends lost 4 bases and 7 bases respectively, with 14 bases between them. The DNA for the CDR3 is TGTGCCAGCAGCCCGGGACCTCCTGGGGAGCAGTACTTC. It encodes CASSPGPPGEQYF.

The gene calls are TRBV5-6 and TRBJ1-5, with D unresolved. CDR1 is SGHDT, CDR2 YYEEEE, per germline. Trimming cost V 4 bases and J 0 bases, with 11 bases left between them. The CDR3 runs to 15 residues. CDR3: CASSVRFNSNQPQHF. CDR3 in DNA: TGTGCCAGCAGCGTGCGATTTAATAGCAATCAGCCCCAGCATTTT.

This clonotype was seen at least ten times. J is TRBJ2-7 and V is TRBV28; 9 nucleotides agree with TRBD2. The V gene end was trimmed by 5 bases and the J gene end by 5 bases; junction bases not matched to a gene: 22. The CDR3 runs 19 residues. Germline-derived CDR1 and CDR2 are MDHEN and SYDVKM. The CDR3 coding sequence is TGTGCCAGCAGTACAATAGCTGGGGGCGGGAGGGGCCCCCCTCACGAGCAGTACTTC. As protein: CASSTIAGGGRGPPHEQYF. The whole variable domain, remainder taken from reference TRBV28 and TRBJ2-7, is DVKVTQSSRYLVKRTGEKVFLECVQDMDHENMFWYRQDPGLGLRLIYFSYDVKMKEKGDIPEGYSVSREKKERFSLILESASTNQTSMYLCASSTIAGGGRGPPHEQYFGPGTRLTVT.

This clonotype was counted a few times. This chain links TRBV28 with TRBJ2-5; 10 bases line up with TRBD1. With V trimmed by 5 bases and J by 4 bases, 10 bases remained unmatched. Germline V lookup: CDR1 MDHEN, CDR2 SYDVKM. CDR3 length: 16 amino acids. DNA for the CDR3: TGTGCCAGCAGTGGATCCCGGGACAGGGGTCGAGAGACCCAGTACTTC. Translation: CASSGSRDRGRETQYF. Based on the CDR3 plus reference TRBV28 and TRBJ2-5, the full variable domain is DVKVTQSSRYLVKRTGEKVFLECVQDMDHENMFWYRQDPGLGLRLIYFSYDVKMKEKGDIPEGYSVSREKKERFSLILESASTNQTSMYLCASSGSRDRGRETQYFGPGTRLLVL.

The V call is TRBV6-2 or TRBV6-3, the J call TRBJ2-3; D gene ambiguous. V was pared by 6 bases and J by 2 bases, with 6 bases between. The germline V gene has CDR1 MNHEY and CDR2 SVGEGT. This CDR3 spans 12 amino acids. CDR3 DNA sequence: TGTGCCAGCAGAGAACCCACAGATACGCAGTATTTT. Translation: CASREPTDTQYF.

Here the CDR3 reads CSVDSTGGPGNEQFF. CDR3 nucleotide sequence: TGCAGCGTTGACTCTACGGGAGGGCCTGGGAATGAGCAGTTCTTC. J is TRBJ2-1 and V is TRBV29-1; TRBD2 agrees at 8 bases. Per the germline V gene, CDR1 is SQVTM and CDR2 is ANQGSEA. The CDR3 is made up of 15 amino acids. The V and J ends lost 3 bases and 7 bases, in that order; junction bases with no gene match: 11.

In its sample, this clonotype was seen many times. The V and J genes are TRBV6-6 and TRBJ2-5, with TRBD2 matching 12 bases. The CDR3 sequence is 16 residues long. With 5 bases clipped from V and 2 bases from J, the junction kept 6 bases outside the gene matches. CDR1 MNHNY and CDR2 SVGAGI come from the germline V gene (reference sequence). The DNA for the CDR3 is TGTGCCAGCAGTCGCGGACTAGCGGGACCTCAAGAGACCCAGTACTTC. Translation: CASSRGLAGPQETQYF.

This chain connects TRBV20-1 to TRBJ1-4; the D gene is possibly TRBD1 (5 bases). Trimming removed 3 bases from V and 8 bases from J, with 13 bases in between. This CDR3 region has 13 residues. Germline CDR1 is DFQATT and CDR2 is SNEGSKA (reference sequence). This CDR3 is CSASPQGREKLFF. CDR3 DNA: TGCAGTGCTAGTCCCCAGGGCCGGGAAAAACTGTTTTTT.

This clonotype was counted ten times or more. V usage is TRBV10-3 and J usage is TRBJ2-3; 7 positions agree with TRBD2. The germline gives CDR1 ENHRY, CDR2 SYGVKD. V shed 3 bases, J shed 1 base, and the junction held 13 bases outside the gene matches. The CDR3 length is 18 residues. The CDR3 protein is CAISDPPGLAERTDTQYF. DNA of the CDR3: TGTGCCATCAGTGACCCCCCAGGCCTAGCGGAACGCACAGATACGCAGTATTTT.

The chain couples TRBV20-1 to TRBJ2-7; TRBD2 aligns across 7 bases. The CDR3 extends over 16 amino acids. CDR1 DFQATT and CDR2 SNEGSKA come from the germline V gene (reference sequence). V lost 6 bases and J lost 1; bases outside the gene matches: 15. The CDR3 sequence is CSAHRAGRALSYEQYF. The CDR3 DNA sequence: TGCAGTGCCCACCGGGCGGGGAGGGCCCTGTCCTACGAGCAGTACTTC.

The chain recombines TRBV2 with TRBJ1-5; no firm D call. Per the germline V gene, CDR1 is SNHLY and CDR2 is FYNNEI. With 3 bases removed from V and 6 bases from J, the gap between germline ends came to 9 bases. The CDR3 runs 13 residues. The CDR3 nucleotides read TGTGCCAGCAGTGAGAGGCGGGTTCAGCCCCAGCATTTT. It is translated as CASSERRVQPQHF.

J is TRBJ2-2 and V is TRBV7-8, with 9 bases that match TRBD1. The CDR3 is 16 amino acids. CDR1 is SGHVS and CDR2 is FQNEAQ in the germline V gene. V gave up 3 bases and J gave up 3 bases; unmatched junction bases: 5. The CDR3 loop reads CASSFGGQGYTGELFF. The CDR3 nucleotides read TGTGCCAGCAGCTTTGGAGGACAGGGGTACACCGGGGAGCTGTTTTTT.

This clonotype was picked up many times. The rearrangement links TRBV7-2 to TRBJ1-1, with 12 bases aligning to TRBD1. J was trimmed by 7 bases and V by 2 bases; bases with no gene match: 8. Germline CDR1 is SGHTA and CDR2 is FQGNSA. This CDR3 comprises 16 residues. The CDR3 nucleotides are TGTGCCAGCAGCTTAATGGGACAGGGGGCTCCGTATGAAGCTTTCTTT. It encodes CASSLMGQGAPYEAFF.

This clonotype was recorded a few times. The chain is built from TRBV29-1 and TRBJ1-2; 9 bases map to TRBD1. There are 14 residues in the CDR3. Looked up from germline, CDR1 is SQVTM and CDR2 is ANQGSEA. Germline trimming cut 6 bases from V and 4 bases from J; bases unmatched to any gene: 9. CDR3 DNA sequence: TGCAGCGTGACCGCCGGGACAGGGATCTATGGCTACACCTTC. Protein product: CSVTAGTGIYGYTF. Together with reference TRBV29-1 and TRBJ1-2, the CDR3 gives the full variable domain: SAVISQKPSRDICQRGTSLTIQCQVDSQVTMMFWYRQQPGQSLTLIATANQGSEATYESGFVIDKFPISRPNLTFSTLTVSNMSPEDSSIYLCSVTAGTGIYGYTFGSGTRLTVV.

This clonotype has only a few counts. The CDR3 DNA reads as TGTGCCAGCAGCGGTAGACTAGCGGGAGGGAGAACCGGGGAGCTGTTTTTT. Its protein is CASSGRLAGGRTGELFF. This chain uses TRBV9 with TRBJ2-2; 14 nucleotides agree with TRBD2. The CDR3 runs 17 residues. Per germline, CDR1 SGDLS and CDR2 YYNGEE. V lost 3 bases and J lost 5; bases outside the gene matches: 6. Supplemented by reference TRBV9 and TRBJ2-2, the full variable domain reads DSGVTQTPKHLITATGQRVTLRCSPRSGDLSVYWYQQSLDQGLQFLIQYYNGEERAKGNILERFSAQQFPDLHSELNLSSLELGDSALYFCASSGRLAGGRTGELFFGEGSRLTVL.

This clonotype turned up a few times. The rearrangement joins TRBV28 to TRBJ2-5, with 9 bases identical to TRBD1. Trimming at V came to 6 bases and at J to 7 bases, leaving 6 bases not matched to a gene. From germline, CDR1 is MDHEN and CDR2 SYDVKM. The CDR3 is 13 residues long. The CDR3, as DNA: TGTGCCAGCAGGGGGACAGGGATTGGGACCCAGTACTTC. Its translation: CASRGTGIGTQYF.

This clonotype was recorded a few times. The chain joins TRBV2 to TRBJ2-5; no definite D call. The length of the CDR3 is 15 residues. From germline, CDR1 is SNHLY and CDR2 FYNNEI. V was pared by 2 bases and J by 2 bases, with 12 bases between. The CDR3 DNA is TGTGCCAGCAGTGAAAGGGCAGTAATTCAAGAGACCCAGTACTTC. Its protein is CASSERAVIQETQYF.

This clonotype appeared a few times. The chain uses TRBV20-1 and TRBJ1-1; D not certain. The V gene's germline CDR1 is DFQATT and CDR2 SNEGSKA (reference sequence). CDR3 length: 11 amino acids. The V and J ends lost 6 bases and 1 base respectively, with 6 bases between them. The CDR3 nucleotides are TGCAGTGCAATGGGGAACACTGAAGCTTTCTTT. Protein: CSAMGNTEAFF.

This chain links TRBV11-1 with TRBJ2-4, with TRBD1 matching 9 bases. This CDR3 is built from 14 residues. Germline trimming cut 1 base from V and 6 bases from J; bases unmatched to any gene: 1. CDR1 is SGHAT and CDR2 is FQDESV in the germline V gene (reference sequence). CDR3 DNA: TGTGCCAGCAGCTTAGAGGGACAGGGAAACATTCAGTACTTC. Translating gives CASSLEGQGNIQYF.

This clonotype was recorded a few times. The CDR3 DNA is TGTGCCAGCAGTTTCCGGGAATCAGATACGCAGTATTTT. Translation gives CASSFRESDTQYF. V usage is TRBV12-3 or TRBV12-4 and J usage is TRBJ2-3, with a weak D call TRBD2 (5 bases). The CDR3 has 13 residues. V was clipped by 3 bases and J by 4 bases, with 8 bases between them.

This clonotype has at least ten counts. This chain links TRBV7-9 with TRBJ2-7; 7 nucleotides line up with TRBD2. This CDR3 spans 14 amino acids. Germline values: CDR1 SEHNR, CDR2 FQNEAQ (reference sequence). Losses at the gene ends were 8 bases for V and 3 bases for J; bases not matched to a gene: 10. DNA of the CDR3: TGTGCCAGCCAAAAATTAGCGGGCAGCTACGAGCAGTACTTC. Amino acids: CASQKLAGSYEQYF. The variable domain in full, with the rest retrieved from reference TRBV7-9 and TRBJ2-7, is DTGVSQNPRHKITKRGQNVTFRCDPISEHNRLYWYRQTLGQGPEFLTYFQNEAQLEKSRLLSDRFSAERPKGSFSTLEIQRTEQGDSAMYLCASQKLAGSYEQYFGPGTRLTVT.